The rows below give T cell receptor beta chains drawn from one sample of a study of metastatic and nonmetastatic thyroid tumors. TCRdb redid the clone calls on the PCR reads using MiXCR. The sample has some 13,000 clones; just over 25% are singletons. What was sequenced was tumor tissue. All receptors derive from a female donor with papillary thyroid cancer or a benign thyroid nodule (not recorded which). Some clones in this sample may be carry-over from other donors' samples. CDR3s include the opening cysteine and the closing phenylalanine or tryptophan. The order of the fields is clone size, D gene, J gene, V gene, CDR3 DNA, CDR3 protein. A D gene is named only where the DNA matches it firmly. Where a row states a size, it is once, few, many or the class of an expanded clone; other rows omit it.

clone_size: many; d_call: .; j_call: TRBJ2-6; v_call: TRBV10-3; cdr3_nt: TGTGCCATCAGTGATCCGGGACAAACTTCTGGGGCCAACGTCCTGACTTTC; cdr3_aa: CAISDPGQTSGANVLTF
clone_size: .; d_call: .; j_call: TRBJ2-1; v_call: TRBV2; cdr3_nt: TGTGCCAGCAGTGAAGGGGCGGCCTCCTACAATGAGCAGTTCTTC; cdr3_aa: CASSEGAASYNEQFF
clone_size: many; d_call: .; j_call: TRBJ1-6; v_call: TRBV18; cdr3_nt: TGTGCCAGCTCACCAGAGGGTAATTCACCCCTCCACTTT; cdr3_aa: CASSPEGNSPLHF
clone_size: .; d_call: .; j_call: TRBJ1-5; v_call: TRBV30; cdr3_nt: TGTGCCTGGAGTGGGACAGTTAATCAGCCCCAGCATTTT; cdr3_aa: CAWSGTVNQPQHF
clone_size: few; d_call: .; j_call: TRBJ2-5; v_call: TRBV30; cdr3_nt: TGTGACTGGAGTGCTTCTAGGGGGTGGTACTTC; cdr3_aa: CDWSASRGWYF
clone_size: few; d_call: .; j_call: TRBJ2-1; v_call: TRBV6-1; cdr3_nt: TGTGACAGCAAAACTAGCCGTTACAATGAGCAGTTCTTC; cdr3_aa: CDSKTSRYNEQFF
clone_size: many; d_call: TRBD1; j_call: TRBJ2-1; v_call: TRBV19; cdr3_nt: TGTGCCAGTAGTATTAGTAGGGGGCGGAATGAGCAGTTCTTC; cdr3_aa: CASSISRGRNEQFF
clone_size: .; d_call: .; j_call: TRBJ2-5; v_call: TRBV11-1; cdr3_nt: TGTGCCAGCAGCTTAGCTGGGGGATGTGGGACTTGCCGCGGAGAGACCCAGTACTTC; cdr3_aa: CASSLAGGCGTCRGETQYF
clone_size: many; d_call: .; j_call: TRBJ1-5; v_call: TRBV19; cdr3_nt: TGTGCCAGTAGTATCTGGAGGGGGAGGTATAGCAATCAGCCCCAGCATTTT; cdr3_aa: CASSIWRGRYSNQPQHF
clone_size: .; d_call: .; j_call: TRBJ1-2; v_call: TRBV28; cdr3_nt: TGTGCCAGCGGCCGAGAGGGTCAGGTGAATGGCTACACCTTC; cdr3_aa: CASGREGQVNGYTF
clone_size: .; d_call: .; j_call: TRBJ2-3; v_call: TRBV20-1; cdr3_nt: TGCAGTGCTAACAATGGGGACGGCACAGATACGCAGTATTTT; cdr3_aa: CSANNGDGTDTQYF
clone_size: .; d_call: .; j_call: TRBJ2-7; v_call: TRBV20-1; cdr3_nt: TGCAGTGCTAGGATCGAGAACAGTCATTTGGAGCAGTACTTC; cdr3_aa: CSARIENSHLEQYF
clone_size: medium-sized; d_call: .; j_call: TRBJ2-1; v_call: TRBV12-3/TRBV12-4; cdr3_nt: TGTGCCAGCAGTTTAGGAGACCAATACAATGAGCAGTTCTTC; cdr3_aa: CASSLGDQYNEQFF
clone_size: many; d_call: .; j_call: TRBJ2-3; v_call: TRBV9; cdr3_nt: TGTGCCAGCCAAGGGCCTTACCCCACAGATACGCAGTATTTT; cdr3_aa: CASQGPYPTDTQYF
clone_size: medium-sized; d_call: .; j_call: TRBJ2-5; v_call: TRBV10-3; cdr3_nt: TGTGCCATCAGTGAAGGGCAGCCTACCCAAGAGACCCAGTACTTC; cdr3_aa: CAISEGQPTQETQYF
clone_size: .; d_call: TRBD2; j_call: TRBJ2-3; v_call: TRBV5-1; cdr3_nt: TGCGCCAGCAGCTCCAGGGAGCGGGGGGAGACAGATACGCAGTATTTT; cdr3_aa: CASSSRERGETDTQYF
clone_size: .; d_call: .; j_call: TRBJ2-6; v_call: TRBV5-6; cdr3_nt: TGTTCCAGCTCCCGCTGGGGGGACTCTGGGGCCAACTTCCTGACTTTC; cdr3_aa: CSSSRWGDSGANFLTF
clone_size: medium-sized; d_call: .; j_call: TRBJ2-1; v_call: TRBV2; cdr3_nt: TGTGCCAGCAGCGAGGACAATGGGCACAATGAGCAGTTCTTC; cdr3_aa: CASSEDNGHNEQFF
clone_size: .; d_call: .; j_call: TRBJ1-1; v_call: TRBV7-9; cdr3_nt: TGTGCCAGCAGCTTATTTGGTCAGCGGAACACTGAAGCTTTCTTT; cdr3_aa: CASSLFGQRNTEAFF
clone_size: .; d_call: .; j_call: TRBJ1-5; v_call: TRBV20-1; cdr3_nt: TGCAGTGCTAGTCTTGAGGGGAGGGCATCGCAGCCCCAGCATTTT; cdr3_aa: CSASLEGRASQPQHF
clone_size: medium-sized; d_call: .; j_call: TRBJ1-1; v_call: TRBV28; cdr3_nt: TGTGCCAGCAGTTTGTACCAGACTAACACTGAAGCTTTCTTT; cdr3_aa: CASSLYQTNTEAFF
clone_size: many; d_call: .; j_call: TRBJ2-4; v_call: TRBV5-8; cdr3_nt: TGTGCCAGCAGCCAAGGACGCTTAAACATTCAGTACTTC; cdr3_aa: CASSQGRLNIQYF
clone_size: medium-sized; d_call: .; j_call: TRBJ2-7; v_call: TRBV20-1; cdr3_nt: TGCAGTGCTAGAACTGAGTACCTCGGCGAGCAGTACTTC; cdr3_aa: CSARTEYLGEQYF
clone_size: few; d_call: .; j_call: TRBJ1-5; v_call: TRBV12-3/TRBV12-4; cdr3_nt: TGTGCCAGCAGGACCCAGGCGAATCAGCCCCAGCATTTT; cdr3_aa: CASRTQANQPQHF
clone_size: few; d_call: .; j_call: TRBJ2-1; v_call: TRBV2; cdr3_nt: TGTGCCAGCACGGTTCGTTATGAGCAGTTCTTC; cdr3_aa: CASTVRYEQFF
clone_size: few; d_call: .; j_call: TRBJ2-7; v_call: TRBV7-2; cdr3_nt: TGTGCCAGCAGAAGTCTCGGGACCGAGCAGTACTTC; cdr3_aa: CASRSLGTEQYF
clone_size: medium-sized; d_call: TRBD2; j_call: TRBJ2-7; v_call: TRBV6-2/TRBV6-3; cdr3_nt: TGTGCCAGCAGCACCACTAGCGGGGTCTCCTACGAGCAGTACTTC; cdr3_aa: CASSTTSGVSYEQYF
clone_size: few; d_call: TRBD1; j_call: TRBJ1-2; v_call: TRBV27; cdr3_nt: TGTGCCAGCAGTCCTGCCGGGACAGCTAACTATGGCTACACCTTC; cdr3_aa: CASSPAGTANYGYTF
clone_size: .; d_call: .; j_call: TRBJ1-3; v_call: TRBV6-1; cdr3_nt: TGTGCCACCAGAGTCAACTCTGGAAACACCATATATTTT; cdr3_aa: CATRVNSGNTIYF
clone_size: many; d_call: .; j_call: TRBJ2-5; v_call: TRBV20-1; cdr3_nt: TGCAGTGCTAGAGATCGGAGGGGGCAAGAGACCCAGTACTTC; cdr3_aa: CSARDRRGQETQYF
clone_size: .; d_call: TRBD2; j_call: TRBJ2-7; v_call: TRBV7-8; cdr3_nt: TGTGCCAGCAGCTTAGGGGTTCTAGCGGGAGCATCCTACGAGCAGTACTTC; cdr3_aa: CASSLGVLAGASYEQYF
clone_size: .; d_call: TRBD1; j_call: TRBJ2-7; v_call: TRBV7-8; cdr3_nt: TGTGCCAGCAGCTTTTGGGACAGCCCCCACGAGCAGTACTTC; cdr3_aa: CASSFWDSPHEQYF
clone_size: .; d_call: .; j_call: TRBJ1-2; v_call: TRBV20-1; cdr3_nt: TGCAGTGCTGGAAGGGTCGACCACTATGGCTACACCTTC; cdr3_aa: CSAGRVDHYGYTF
clone_size: many; d_call: .; j_call: TRBJ2-5; v_call: TRBV20-1; cdr3_nt: TGCAGTGCAGAAGACCTGGGGTTAGAGACCCAGTACTTC; cdr3_aa: CSAEDLGLETQYF
clone_size: medium-sized; d_call: TRBD2; j_call: TRBJ2-5; v_call: TRBV6-1; cdr3_nt: TGTGCCAGCAGCCGCACCCCCTCCCTGAGCGGGAGAGGGGAGACCCAGTACTTC; cdr3_aa: CASSRTPSLSGRGETQYF
clone_size: .; d_call: .; j_call: TRBJ1-2; v_call: TRBV5-1; cdr3_nt: TGCGCCAGCAGCTTGGGTGTCGGGGTCGGCTATGGCTACACCTTC; cdr3_aa: CASSLGVGVGYGYTF
clone_size: medium-sized; d_call: .; j_call: TRBJ1-2; v_call: TRBV6-1; cdr3_nt: TGTGCCAGCAGTAACGGGGGGAACTATGGCTACACCTTC; cdr3_aa: CASSNGGNYGYTF
clone_size: many; d_call: .; j_call: TRBJ1-2; v_call: TRBV20-1; cdr3_nt: TGCAGTGCTAGGGCTAACTATGGCTACACCTTC; cdr3_aa: CSARANYGYTF
clone_size: medium-sized; d_call: .; j_call: TRBJ1-2; v_call: TRBV19; cdr3_nt: TGTGCCAGTAGTACCGGGATCCCAGTCTATGGCTACACCTTC; cdr3_aa: CASSTGIPVYGYTF
clone_size: few; d_call: .; j_call: TRBJ1-2; v_call: TRBV12-3/TRBV12-4; cdr3_nt: TGTGCCAGCAGTTTAAAATCCGGGGGCGGAATTGGGGTCTATGGCTACACCTTC; cdr3_aa: CASSLKSGGGIGVYGYTF
clone_size: .; d_call: TRBD1; j_call: TRBJ1-2; v_call: TRBV7-2; cdr3_nt: TGTGCCAGCAGCTTAGGACAGGGGGCCTTTGGCTACACCTTC; cdr3_aa: CASSLGQGAFGYTF
clone_size: few; d_call: TRBD1; j_call: TRBJ1-2; v_call: TRBV28; cdr3_nt: TGTGCCAGCACCATATCAGGGGGCTTGGACTATGGCTACACCTTC; cdr3_aa: CASTISGGLDYGYTF
clone_size: .; d_call: .; j_call: TRBJ2-2; v_call: TRBV4-3; cdr3_nt: TGCGCCAGCAGGCAGAGCCTTCAGGGCGCCGGGGAGCTGTTTTTT; cdr3_aa: CASRQSLQGAGELFF
clone_size: few; d_call: TRBD2; j_call: TRBJ2-2; v_call: TRBV6-1; cdr3_nt: TGTGCCAGCAGTCGGGGACTAGCGAGCACCGGGGAGCTGTTTTTT; cdr3_aa: CASSRGLASTGELFF
clone_size: .; d_call: .; j_call: TRBJ2-6; v_call: TRBV18; cdr3_nt: TGTGCCAGCTCGGGGCAGTCCTCTGGGGCCAACTTCCTGGCTTTC; cdr3_aa: CASSGQSSGANFLAF
clone_size: medium-sized; d_call: TRBD2; j_call: TRBJ2-3; v_call: TRBV20-1; cdr3_nt: TGCAGTGCACCATCGACTAGCGGGAGGATAGCGGATACGCAGTATTTT; cdr3_aa: CSAPSTSGRIADTQYF
clone_size: many; d_call: .; j_call: TRBJ1-2; v_call: TRBV5-8; cdr3_nt: TGTGCCAGCAGTGCTATGGTGGCAGCGACCTATGGCTACACCTTC; cdr3_aa: CASSAMVAATYGYTF
clone_size: many; d_call: TRBD2; j_call: TRBJ2-5; v_call: TRBV20-1; cdr3_nt: TGCAGTGCTAGATGGCCCGGGGGGGGGACCCAGTACTTC; cdr3_aa: CSARWPGGGTQYF
clone_size: medium-sized; d_call: TRBD1; j_call: TRBJ2-7; v_call: TRBV4-1; cdr3_nt: TGCGCCAGCAGCCAAGACGGGAAGGGGGCATACGAGCAGTACTTC; cdr3_aa: CASSQDGKGAYEQYF
clone_size: few; d_call: TRBD1; j_call: TRBJ2-7; v_call: TRBV27; cdr3_nt: TGTGCCAGCAGTTTAACGGGACAGGGCGCCTACGAGCAGTACTTC; cdr3_aa: CASSLTGQGAYEQYF
clone_size: once; d_call: .; j_call: TRBJ2-7; v_call: TRBV7-8; cdr3_nt: TGTGCCAGCATAGGGGTGGTAGGTCAAGGGGGCGAGCAGTACTTC; cdr3_aa: CASIGVVGQGGEQYF
clone_size: .; d_call: .; j_call: TRBJ1-2; v_call: TRBV20-1; cdr3_nt: TGCAGTGCTAGAGACCCCAGCATATATGGCTACACCTTC; cdr3_aa: CSARDPSIYGYTF
clone_size: .; d_call: .; j_call: TRBJ2-1; v_call: TRBV10-1; cdr3_nt: TGCGCCAGCAGTGATGGCGCGGGGTCCTACAATGAGCAGTTCTTC; cdr3_aa: CASSDGAGSYNEQFF
clone_size: .; d_call: .; j_call: TRBJ2-1; v_call: TRBV27; cdr3_nt: TGTGCCAGCAGAACACGGGACACAAACTCCTACAATGAGCAGTTCTTC; cdr3_aa: CASRTRDTNSYNEQFF